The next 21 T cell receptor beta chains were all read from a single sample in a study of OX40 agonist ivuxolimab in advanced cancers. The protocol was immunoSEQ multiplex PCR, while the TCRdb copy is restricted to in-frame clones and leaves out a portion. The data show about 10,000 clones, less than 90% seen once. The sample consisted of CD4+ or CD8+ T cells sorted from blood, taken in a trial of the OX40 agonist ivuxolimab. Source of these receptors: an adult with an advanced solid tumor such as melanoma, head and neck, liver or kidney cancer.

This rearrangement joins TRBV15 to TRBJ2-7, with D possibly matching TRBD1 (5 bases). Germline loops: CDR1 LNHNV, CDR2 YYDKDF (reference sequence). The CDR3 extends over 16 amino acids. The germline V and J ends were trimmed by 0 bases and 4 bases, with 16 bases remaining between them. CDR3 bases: TGTGCCACCAGCAGAGAACTAAGGGGTTTGATGTACGAGCAGTACTTC. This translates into CATSRELRGLMYEQYF. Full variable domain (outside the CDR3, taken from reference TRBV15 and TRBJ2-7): DAMVIQNPRYQVTQFGKPVTLSCSQTLNHNVMYWYQQKSSQAPKLLFHYYDKDFNNEADTPDNFQSRRPNTSFCFLDIRSPGLGDTAMYLCATSRELRGLMYEQYFGPGTRLTVT.

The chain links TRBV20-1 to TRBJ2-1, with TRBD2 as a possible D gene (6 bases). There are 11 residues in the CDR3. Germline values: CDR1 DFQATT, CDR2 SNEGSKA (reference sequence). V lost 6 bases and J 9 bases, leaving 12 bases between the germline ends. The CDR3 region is CSAHEGGEQFF. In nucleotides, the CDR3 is TGCAGTGCCCATGAGGGAGGTGAGCAGTTCTTC.

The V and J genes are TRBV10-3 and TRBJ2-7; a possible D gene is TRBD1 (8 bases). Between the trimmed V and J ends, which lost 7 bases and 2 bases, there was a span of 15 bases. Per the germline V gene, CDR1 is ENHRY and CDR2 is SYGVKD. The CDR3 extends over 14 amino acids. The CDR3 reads CAIKDTGGAYEQYF. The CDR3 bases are TGTGCCATCAAAGACACAGGGGGGGCCTACGAGCAGTACTTC.

The CDR3 nucleotides read TGTGCCAGCAGCTTAGCTAGCGGGGGGAACACAGATACGCAGTATTTT. This translates into CASSLASGGNTDTQYF. V and J are TRBV7-9 and TRBJ2-3, with 10 nucleotides matching TRBD2. This CDR3 is 16 amino acids long. V lost 0 bases and J lost 2; bases outside the gene matches: 2. The germline CDR1 and CDR2 sequences are SEHNR and FQNEAQ (reference sequence).

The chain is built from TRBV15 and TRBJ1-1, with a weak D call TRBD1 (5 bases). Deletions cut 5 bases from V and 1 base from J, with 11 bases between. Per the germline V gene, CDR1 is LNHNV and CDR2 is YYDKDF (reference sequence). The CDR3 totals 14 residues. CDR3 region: CATSLTDTNTEAFF. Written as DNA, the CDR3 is TGTGCCACCAGCCTGACAGATACGAACACTGAAGCTTTCTTT.

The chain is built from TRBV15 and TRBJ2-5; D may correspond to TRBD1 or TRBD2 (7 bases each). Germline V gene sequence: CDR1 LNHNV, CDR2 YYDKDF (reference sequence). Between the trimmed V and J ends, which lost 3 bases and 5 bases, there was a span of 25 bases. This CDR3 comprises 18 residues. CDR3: CATSSNQGEGTFHETQYF. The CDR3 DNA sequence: TGTGCCACCAGCAGCAACCAGGGGGAGGGGACCTTCCATGAGACCCAGTACTTC. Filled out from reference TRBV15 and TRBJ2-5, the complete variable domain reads DAMVIQNPRYQVTQFGKPVTLSCSQTLNHNVMYWYQQKSSQAPKLLFHYYDKDFNNEADTPDNFQSRRPNTSFCFLDIRSPGLGDTAMYLCATSSNQGEGTFHETQYFGPGTRLLVL.

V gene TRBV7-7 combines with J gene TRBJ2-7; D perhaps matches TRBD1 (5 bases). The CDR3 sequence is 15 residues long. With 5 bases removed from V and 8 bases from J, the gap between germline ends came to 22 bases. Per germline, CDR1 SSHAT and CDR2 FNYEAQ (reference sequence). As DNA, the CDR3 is TGTGCCAGCAGCCCATTACAGGACATGGGGTTCCAGCAGTACTTC. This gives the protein CASSPLQDMGFQQYF.

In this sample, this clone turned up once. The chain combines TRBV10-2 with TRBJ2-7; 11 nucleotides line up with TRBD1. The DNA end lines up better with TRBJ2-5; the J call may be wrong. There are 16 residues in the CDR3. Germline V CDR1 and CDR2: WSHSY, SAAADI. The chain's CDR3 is CASLHLRDRGGETQYF. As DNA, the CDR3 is TGCGCCAGCCTTCACTTGAGGGACAGGGGGGGAGAGACCCAGTACTTC.

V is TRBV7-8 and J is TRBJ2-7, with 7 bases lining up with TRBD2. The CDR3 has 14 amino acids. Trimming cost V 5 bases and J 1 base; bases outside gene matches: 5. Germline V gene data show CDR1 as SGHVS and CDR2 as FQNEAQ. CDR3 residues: CASSPGGYSYEQYF. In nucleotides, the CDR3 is TGTGCCAGCAGCCCCGGGGGGTATTCCTACGAGCAGTACTTC.

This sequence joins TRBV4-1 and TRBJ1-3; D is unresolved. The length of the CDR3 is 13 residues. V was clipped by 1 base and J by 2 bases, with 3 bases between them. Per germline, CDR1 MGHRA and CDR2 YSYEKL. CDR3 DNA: TGCGCCAGCAGCCAAGCAGCTGGAAACACCATATATTTT. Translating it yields CASSQAAGNTIYF.

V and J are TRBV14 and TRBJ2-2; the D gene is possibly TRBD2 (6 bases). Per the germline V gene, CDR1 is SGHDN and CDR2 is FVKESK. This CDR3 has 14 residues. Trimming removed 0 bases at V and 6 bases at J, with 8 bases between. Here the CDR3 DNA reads TGTGCCAGCAGCCAAGATACTAGCCCCGGGGAGCTGTTTTTT. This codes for CASSQDTSPGELFF. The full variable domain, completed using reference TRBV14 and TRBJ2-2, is EAGVTQFPSHSVIEKGQTVTLRCDPISGHDNLYWYRRVMGKEIKFLLHFVKESKQDESGMPNNRFLAERTGGTYSTLKVQPAELEDSGVYFCASSQDTSPGELFFGEGSRLTVL.

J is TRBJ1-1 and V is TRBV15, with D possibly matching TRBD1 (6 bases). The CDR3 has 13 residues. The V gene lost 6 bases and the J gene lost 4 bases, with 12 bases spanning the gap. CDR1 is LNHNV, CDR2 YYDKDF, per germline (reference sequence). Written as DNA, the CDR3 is TGTGCCACCAGACAGGGTGGGCCCACTGAAGCTTTCTTT. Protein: CATRQGGPTEAFF.

CDR3 amino acids: CASTFSVATNEKLFF. DNA of the CDR3: TGTGCCAGCACCTTCTCCGTTGCAACTAATGAAAAACTGTTTTTT. The gene calls are TRBV27 and TRBJ1-4, with unresolved D. The germline V and J ends were trimmed by 7 bases and 0 bases, with 12 bases remaining between them. The germline V gene encodes CDR1 MNHEY and CDR2 SMNVEV (reference sequence). CDR3 length: 15 residues.

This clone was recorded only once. CDR3 coding DNA: TGTGCCAGCAGTGAAGGGGCCACCTACGAGCAGTACTTC. Translating it yields CASSEGATYEQYF. This chain uses TRBV6-1 with TRBJ2-7, with D unresolved. The germline V gene has CDR1 MNHNS and CDR2 SASEGT. The V gene lost 1 base and the J gene lost 2 bases, with 6 bases spanning the gap. This CDR3 has 13 amino acids.

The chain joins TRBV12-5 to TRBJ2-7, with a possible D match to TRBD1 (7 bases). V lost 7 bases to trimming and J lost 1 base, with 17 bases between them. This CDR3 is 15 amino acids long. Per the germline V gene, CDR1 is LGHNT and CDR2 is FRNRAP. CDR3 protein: CASANSPGGSYEQYF. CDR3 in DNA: TGTGCTAGTGCCAACTCACCAGGGGGGTCCTACGAGCAGTACTTC. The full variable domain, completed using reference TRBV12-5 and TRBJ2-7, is DARVTQTPRHKVTEMGQEVTMRCQPILGHNTVFWYRQTMMQGLELLAYFRNRAPLDDSGMPKDRFSAEMPDATLATLKIQPSEPRDSAVYFCASANSPGGSYEQYFGPGTRLTVT.

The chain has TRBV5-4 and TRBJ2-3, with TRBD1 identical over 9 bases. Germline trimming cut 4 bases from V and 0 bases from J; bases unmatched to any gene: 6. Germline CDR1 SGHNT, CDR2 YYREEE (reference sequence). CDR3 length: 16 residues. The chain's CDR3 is CASSHEQGASTDTQYF. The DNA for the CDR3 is TGTGCCAGCAGCCACGAACAGGGGGCAAGCACAGATACGCAGTATTTT.

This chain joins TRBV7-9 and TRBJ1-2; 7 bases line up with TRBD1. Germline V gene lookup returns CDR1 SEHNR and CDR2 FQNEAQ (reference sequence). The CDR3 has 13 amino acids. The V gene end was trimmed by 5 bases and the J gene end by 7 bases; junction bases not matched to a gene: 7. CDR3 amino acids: CASSTPGGVGYTF. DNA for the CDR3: TGTGCCAGCAGCACACCAGGGGGTGTTGGCTACACCTTC.

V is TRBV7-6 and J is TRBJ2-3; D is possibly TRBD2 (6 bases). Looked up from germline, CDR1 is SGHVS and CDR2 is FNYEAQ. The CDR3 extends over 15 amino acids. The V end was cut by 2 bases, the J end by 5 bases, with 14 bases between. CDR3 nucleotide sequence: TGTGCCAGCAGCTTATGGGGGGAGACTAGAGATACGCAGTATTTT. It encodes CASSLWGETRDTQYF.

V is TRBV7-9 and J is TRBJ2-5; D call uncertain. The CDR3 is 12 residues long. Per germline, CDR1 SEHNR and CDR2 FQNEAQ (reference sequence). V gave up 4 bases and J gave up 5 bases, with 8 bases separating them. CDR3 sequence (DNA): TGTGCCAGCAGCTCCTTATTTGAGACCCAGTACTTC. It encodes CASSSLFETQYF. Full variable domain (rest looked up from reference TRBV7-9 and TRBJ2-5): DTGVSQNPRHKITKRGQNVTFRCDPISEHNRLYWYRQTLGQGPEFLTYFQNEAQLEKSRLLSDRFSAERPKGSFSTLEIQRTEQGDSAMYLCASSSLFETQYFGPGTRLLVL.

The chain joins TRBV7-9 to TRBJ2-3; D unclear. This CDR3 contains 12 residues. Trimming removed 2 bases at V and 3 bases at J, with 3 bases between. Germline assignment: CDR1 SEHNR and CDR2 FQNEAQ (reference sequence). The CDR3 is CASSLRTDTQYF. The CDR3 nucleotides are TGTGCCAGCAGCTTACGGACAGATACGCAGTATTTT.

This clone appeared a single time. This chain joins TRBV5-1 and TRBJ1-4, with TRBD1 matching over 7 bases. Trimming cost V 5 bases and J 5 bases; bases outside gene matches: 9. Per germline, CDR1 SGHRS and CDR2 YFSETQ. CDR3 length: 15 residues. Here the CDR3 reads CASRDRQGRNEKLFF. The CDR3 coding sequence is TGCGCCAGCAGGGACCGACAGGGACGGAATGAAAAACTGTTTTTT.